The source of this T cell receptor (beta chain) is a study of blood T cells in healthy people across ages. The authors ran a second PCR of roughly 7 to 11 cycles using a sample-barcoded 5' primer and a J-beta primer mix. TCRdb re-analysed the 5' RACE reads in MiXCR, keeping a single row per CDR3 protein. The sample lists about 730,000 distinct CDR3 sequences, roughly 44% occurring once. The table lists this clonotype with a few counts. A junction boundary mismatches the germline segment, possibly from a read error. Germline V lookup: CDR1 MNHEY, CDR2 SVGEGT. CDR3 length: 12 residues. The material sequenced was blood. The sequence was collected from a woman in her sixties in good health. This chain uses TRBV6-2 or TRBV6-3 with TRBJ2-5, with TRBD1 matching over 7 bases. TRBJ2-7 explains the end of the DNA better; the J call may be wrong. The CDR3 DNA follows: TGCGCCAGCAGGGAACAGGGGTACGAGCAGTACTTC. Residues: CASREQGYEQYF.